The next 27 T cell receptor beta chains were all read from a single sample in a study of blood T cell repertoires in COVID-19. Data came from immunoSEQ multiplex PCR; TCRdb stores just in-frame clones and leaves some out. This table has approximately 390,000 clones, nearly 90% appearing once. Source material: peripheral blood. The receptors were sampled from a man aged 18 to 35 with active or convalescent COVID-19.

The chain employs TRBV28 and TRBJ1-1; D gene uncertain. Germline values: CDR1 MDHEN, CDR2 SYDVKM. The CDR3 length is 10 residues. V lost 10 bases and J 1 base, leaving 4 bases between the germline ends. The CDR3 DNA reads TGTGCCACCAAGAACACTGAAGCTTTCTTT. Protein sequence: CATKNTEAFF.

The rearrangement joins TRBV7-9 to TRBJ1-2, with 10 bases that match TRBD1. CDR1 and CDR2 (germline): SEHNR, FQNEAQ (reference sequence). The CDR3 consists of 15 residues. J lost 5 bases, V lost 5 bases, and 8 bases had no gene match. The CDR3 loop reads CASSHGTGEGYGYTF. DNA of the CDR3: TGTGCCAGCAGCCACGGGACAGGGGAGGGATATGGCTACACCTTC.

The chain combines TRBV6-1 with TRBJ1-6, with no clear D. This CDR3 comprises 16 residues. The germline V and J ends were trimmed by 1 base and 10 bases, with 17 bases remaining between them. CDR1 and CDR2 from the germline V gene are MNHNS and SASEGT. The CDR3 DNA reads as TGTGCCAGCAGTGAAGAGGCAGGTTGGGTCGTCTCACCCCTCCACTTT. Its translation is CASSEEAGWVVSPLHF.

The chain links TRBV29-1 to TRBJ2-1; D gene ambiguous. The length of the CDR3 is 14 residues. V was trimmed by 7 bases and J by 0 bases, leaving 13 bases between them. Germline CDR1 SQVTM, CDR2 ANQGSEA. CDR3 nucleotides: TGCAGCGAGATCGACTCAGACTCCTACAATGAGCAGTTCTTC. It encodes CSEIDSDSYNEQFF.

This chain links TRBV5-1 with TRBJ2-5; 8 bases line up with TRBD1. There are 15 residues in the CDR3. Germline V gene data show CDR1 as SGHRS and CDR2 as YFSETQ. Losses at the gene ends were 3 bases for V and 2 bases for J; bases not matched to a gene: 6. CDR3: CASSWGTGGQETQYF. The CDR3 DNA sequence: TGCGCCAGCAGCTGGGGGACAGGAGGGCAAGAGACCCAGTACTTC. The full variable domain, with the rest looked up from reference TRBV5-1 and TRBJ2-5, is KAGVTQTPRYLIKTRGQQVTLSCSPISGHRSVSWYQQTPGQGLQFLFEYFSETQRNKGNFPGRFSGRQFSNSRSEMNVSTLELGDSALYLCASSWGTGGQETQYFGPGTRLLVL.

The rearrangement uses TRBV6-6 and TRBJ2-7; 11 nucleotides match TRBD2. Germline loops: CDR1 MNHNY, CDR2 SVGAGI (reference sequence). The CDR3 covers 15 residues. The trim removed 5 bases at V and 1 base at J, leaving 4 bases unmatched. Here the CDR3 reads CASSIAGGLSYEQYF. The CDR3 nucleotides read TGTGCCAGCAGTATAGCGGGAGGGTTATCCTACGAGCAGTACTTC.

CDR3 nucleotides: TGCGCCAGCAGCCAAGAGTTGAGCCAGGGGGCATCCTACAATGAGCAGTTCTTC. Its translation: CASSQELSQGASYNEQFF. The V gene is TRBV4-3, the J gene TRBJ2-1; 8 nucleotides match TRBD1. CDR1 is LGHNA, CDR2 YSLEER, per germline. This CDR3 has 18 residues. Losses at the gene ends were 0 bases for V and 1 base for J; bases not matched to a gene: 8.

The chain is built from TRBV5-8 and TRBJ1-5; 8 bases fit TRBD1. V shed 4 bases and J 8 bases; nucleotides not matched to a gene: 17. This CDR3 region has 17 residues. Germline V lookup: CDR1 SGHTS, CDR2 YDEGEE. The CDR3 DNA sequence: TGTGCCAGCAGCCCAGGACAGGGTGGTAAAGTTGGGAAGCCCCAGCATTTT. It encodes CASSPGQGGKVGKPQHF.

This rearrangement joins TRBV4-2 to TRBJ1-5; D is unresolved. V was cut by 0 bases and J by 1 base, with 7 bases left in between. Germline CDR1 is LGHNA and CDR2 is YNFKEQ. The CDR3 is 15 residues long. CDR3 sequence reads: CASSQDSVSNQPQHF. The CDR3, as DNA: TGTGCCAGCAGCCAAGACTCCGTGAGCAATCAGCCCCAGCATTTT.

CDR3 DNA: TGTGCCAGCAGCCGCGAGACAGGCGTCGGTGGTGGCTACACCTTC. Its translation is CASSRETGVGGGYTF. The V call is TRBV4-2, the J call TRBJ1-2, with D tentatively TRBD1 (6 bases). Germline V lookup: CDR1 LGHNA, CDR2 YNFKEQ. The CDR3 runs 15 residues. V was clipped by 4 bases and J by 7 bases, with 19 bases between them.

The chain couples TRBV18 to TRBJ2-2, with 8 bases that match TRBD2. The CDR3 contains 17 residues. Germline-derived CDR1 and CDR2 are KGHSH and LQKENI. Unmatched junction bases numbered 6, after V lost 2 bases and J lost 1 base. Here the CDR3 DNA reads TGTGCCAGCTCACCAATCACTAGCGGAGGGAACACCGGGGAGCTGTTTTTT. This sequence encodes CASSPITSGGNTGELFF.

The V call is TRBV6-6, the J call TRBJ1-2; possibly TRBD1 for D (6 bases). Looked up from germline, CDR1 is MNHNY and CDR2 is SVGAGI (reference sequence). The CDR3 length is 14 residues. Trimming cost V 2 bases and J 2 bases, with 9 bases left between them. The CDR3: CASSYPGQNYGYTF. CDR3 coding DNA: TGTGCCAGCAGTTACCCCGGACAGAACTATGGCTACACCTTC.

J is TRBJ1-2 and V is TRBV25-1, with D perhaps matching TRBD1 (6 bases). The germline CDR1 and CDR2 sequences are MGHDK and SYGVNS. This CDR3 has 15 residues. V shed 5 bases and J shed 4 bases, with 17 bases lying between them. The CDR3 nucleotides read TGTGCCAGCAGTACCCAGACAGGAACCCCCTATGGCTACACCTTC. Its translation is CASSTQTGTPYGYTF.

The chain links TRBV11-2 to TRBJ2-1; 9 nucleotides match TRBD2. This CDR3 has 16 amino acids. J was trimmed by 0 bases and V by 1 base; bases with no gene match: 1. CDR1 is SGHAT and CDR2 is FQNNGV in the germline V gene. CDR3 coding DNA: TGTGCCAGCAGCTTAGGACTAGCGGCCTCCTACAATGAGCAGTTCTTC. It encodes CASSLGLAASYNEQFF.

The chain uses TRBV9 and TRBJ2-1; 9 nucleotides match TRBD1. This CDR3 has 15 amino acids. The V segment lost 1 base and the J segment 8 bases; nucleotides outside the gene matches: 7. CDR1 and CDR2 (germline): SGDLS, YYNGEE. The CDR3 spells CASSVLGTGSHEQFF. The CDR3 bases are TGTGCCAGCAGCGTACTAGGGACAGGGTCTCATGAGCAGTTCTTC. Combining the CDR3 with reference TRBV9 and TRBJ2-1 gives the whole variable domain DSGVTQTPKHLITATGQRVTLRCSPRSGDLSVYWYQQSLDQGLQFLIQYYNGEERAKGNILERFSAQQFPDLHSELNLSSLELGDSALYFCASSVLGTGSHEQFFGPGTRLTVL.

V and J are TRBV27 and TRBJ1-1; TRBD1 might be the D (5 bases). The germline gives CDR1 MNHEY, CDR2 SMNVEV (reference sequence). V lost 5 bases to trimming and J lost 0 bases, with 7 bases between them. The CDR3 spans 13 residues. The CDR3 DNA reads TGTGCCAGCAGTCTGACAGTGAACACTGAAGCTTTCTTT. It specifies CASSLTVNTEAFF.

This sequence joins TRBV19 and TRBJ2-7, with 8 bases identical to TRBD2. The CDR3 has 13 amino acids. Unmatched junction bases numbered 2, after V lost 3 bases and J lost 4 bases. Germline lookup yields CDR1 LNHDA and CDR2 SQIVND (reference sequence). CDR3 nucleotide sequence: TGTGCCAGTAGTATTGCGGGGGGTTACGAGCAGTACTTC. Amino acids: CASSIAGGYEQYF.

This clone has only a few counts. The J gene is TRBJ1-2, the V gene TRBV3-1 (or the pseudogene TRBV3-2), with a possible D match to TRBD1 (5 bases). Trimming left V 5 bases short and J 3 bases short, with 16 bases between. This CDR3 region has 15 residues. CDR1 LGHDT and CDR2 YNNKEL come from the germline V gene (reference sequence). The CDR3: CASSGHGRWDYGYTF. The CDR3 bases are TGTGCCAGCAGCGGACACGGCCGTTGGGACTATGGCTACACCTTC.

The V call is TRBV3-1 (or the pseudogene TRBV3-2), the J call TRBJ2-6, with D unresolved. CDR1 and CDR2 (germline): LGHDT, YNNKEL (reference sequence). The CDR3 runs 13 residues. Trimming took off 7 bases at V and 0 bases at J, with 4 bases between the two ends. Written as DNA, the CDR3 is TGTGCCAGCATCAGCTCTGGGGCCAACGTCCTGACTTTC. It encodes CASISSGANVLTF.

The count of this clone is one. The chain is built from TRBV27 and TRBJ1-5, with D uncertain. Trimming removed 3 bases from V and 7 bases from J, with 10 bases in between. CDR1 is MNHEY and CDR2 is SMNVEV in the germline V gene (reference sequence). The CDR3 loop spans 13 amino acids. This CDR3 is CASSFSAKQPQHF. The DNA for the CDR3 is TGTGCCAGCAGTTTTTCCGCTAAACAGCCCCAGCATTTT.

This clone was recorded once. The genes are TRBV5-8 and TRBJ1-5; TRBD1 aligns across 8 bases. The V gene end was trimmed by 5 bases and the J gene end by 2 bases; junction bases not matched to a gene: 3. CDR1 is SGHTS, CDR2 YDEGEE, per germline. This CDR3 has 14 residues. The CDR3 nucleotides are TGTGCCAGCAGGAGGACAGGGCGCAATCAGCCCCAGCATTTT. Its protein is CASRRTGRNQPQHF.

The chain is built from TRBV15 and TRBJ1-5; 9 nucleotides line up with TRBD1. Germline CDR1 is LNHNV and CDR2 is YYDKDF (reference sequence). With V trimmed by 0 bases and J by 9 bases, 9 bases remained unmatched. The CDR3 consists of 16 residues. This CDR3 reads CATSRDPWGQGTPQHF. The CDR3, as DNA: TGTGCCACCAGCAGAGATCCCTGGGGACAGGGAACGCCCCAGCATTTT.

The chain recombines TRBV7-9 with TRBJ2-1, with 9 positions matching TRBD2. The ends lost 1 base at V and 7 bases at J; junction bases unmatched: 8. This CDR3 is 16 amino acids long. The germline gives CDR1 SEHNR, CDR2 FQNEAQ (reference sequence). CDR3 residues: CASSLEAGGPGNEQFF. CDR3 sequence (DNA): TGTGCCAGCAGCTTAGAGGCGGGAGGGCCGGGGAATGAGCAGTTCTTC. The full variable domain, completed using reference TRBV7-9 and TRBJ2-1, is DTGVSQNPRHKITKRGQNVTFRCDPISEHNRLYWYRQTLGQGPEFLTYFQNEAQLEKSRLLSDRFSAERPKGSFSTLEIQRTEQGDSAMYLCASSLEAGGPGNEQFFGPGTRLTVL.

The rearrangement uses TRBV6-2 or TRBV6-3 and TRBJ1-3; no definite D call. The V end lost 4 bases, the J end lost 4 bases, and 11 bases lay between the germline ends. This CDR3 has 14 amino acids. The germline gives CDR1 MNHEY, CDR2 SVGEGT. Here the CDR3 reads CASSSLTKGNTIYF. CDR3 sequence (DNA): TGTGCCAGCAGTTCCCTGACAAAAGGAAACACCATATATTTT.

This chain joins TRBV4-1 and TRBJ2-3, with D perhaps TRBD2 (5 bases). Germline loops: CDR1 MGHRA, CDR2 YSYEKL. CDR3 length: 16 amino acids. V gave up 4 bases and J gave up 1 base, with 15 bases separating them. CDR3 residues: CASSLRPGSGTDTQYF. The CDR3 DNA sequence: TGCGCCAGCAGCCTCCGACCGGGATCAGGCACAGATACGCAGTATTTT.

The chain recombines TRBV7-8 with TRBJ2-3, with 8 bases lining up with TRBD2. The CDR3 is 16 amino acids. Per the germline V gene, CDR1 is SGHVS and CDR2 is FQNEAQ. Losses at the gene ends were 4 bases for V and 1 base for J; bases not matched to a gene: 7. This chain's CDR3 is CASSSRGGQRTDTQYF. The CDR3, as DNA: TGTGCCAGCAGCTCCCGGGGGGGGCAGCGCACAGATACGCAGTATTTT.

The DNA of the CDR3 is TGTGCCAGCAGCACAGACGGGAAAAGCAATCAGCCCCAGCATTTT. This sequence encodes CASSTDGKSNQPQHF. The chain uses TRBV11-2 and TRBJ1-5, with D unresolved. The ends were cut back, 5 bases at V and 1 base at J, with 12 bases in the middle. The germline CDR1 and CDR2 sequences are SGHAT and FQNNGV. There are 15 residues in the CDR3.